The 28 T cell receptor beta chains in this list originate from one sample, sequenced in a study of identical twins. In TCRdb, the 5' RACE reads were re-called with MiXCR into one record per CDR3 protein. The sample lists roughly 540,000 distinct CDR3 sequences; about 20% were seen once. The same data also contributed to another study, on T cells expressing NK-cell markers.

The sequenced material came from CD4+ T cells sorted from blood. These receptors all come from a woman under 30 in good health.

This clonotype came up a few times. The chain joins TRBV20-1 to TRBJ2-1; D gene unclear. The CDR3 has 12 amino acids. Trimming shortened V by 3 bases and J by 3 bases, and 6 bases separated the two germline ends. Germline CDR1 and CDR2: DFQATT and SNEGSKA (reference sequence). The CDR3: CSARAYYNEQFF. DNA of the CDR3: TGCAGTGCTAGGGCCTACTACAATGAGCAGTTCTTC.

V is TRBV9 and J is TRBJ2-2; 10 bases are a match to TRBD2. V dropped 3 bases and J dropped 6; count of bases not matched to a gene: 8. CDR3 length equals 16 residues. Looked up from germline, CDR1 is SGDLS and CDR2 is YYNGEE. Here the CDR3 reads CASSAQELAGAGELFF. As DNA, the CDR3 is TGTGCCAGCAGCGCCCAGGAGCTAGCGGGAGCCGGGGAGCTGTTTTTT.

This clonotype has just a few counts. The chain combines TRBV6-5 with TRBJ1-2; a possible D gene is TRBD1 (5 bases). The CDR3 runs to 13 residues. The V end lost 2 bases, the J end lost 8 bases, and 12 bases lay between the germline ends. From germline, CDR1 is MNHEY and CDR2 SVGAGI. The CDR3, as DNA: TGTGCCAGCAGTTACGGTAGGGGCAGCGGCTACACCTTC. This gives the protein CASSYGRGSGYTF.

CDR3 sequence: CSAPPRTGGLHEQYF. In DNA, the CDR3 is TGCAGTGCTCCACCGCGCACCGGGGGTCTCCACGAGCAGTACTTC. This rearrangement joins TRBV20-1 to TRBJ2-7; D possibly corresponds to TRBD2 (6 bases). Trimming pared 5 bases from V and 5 bases from J, leaving 22 bases between. The CDR3 has 15 amino acids. CDR1 DFQATT and CDR2 SNEGSKA come from the germline V gene (reference sequence).

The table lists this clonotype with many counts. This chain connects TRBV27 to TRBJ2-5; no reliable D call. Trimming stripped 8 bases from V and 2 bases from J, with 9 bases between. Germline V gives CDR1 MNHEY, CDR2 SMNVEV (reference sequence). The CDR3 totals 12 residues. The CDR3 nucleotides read TGTGCCAGCTCTCACCCACAAGAGACCCAGTACTTC. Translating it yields CASSHPQETQYF.

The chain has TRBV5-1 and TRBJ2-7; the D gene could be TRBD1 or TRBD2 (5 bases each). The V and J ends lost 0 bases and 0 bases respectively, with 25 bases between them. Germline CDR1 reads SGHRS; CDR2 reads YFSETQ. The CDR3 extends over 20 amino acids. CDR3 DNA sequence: TGCGCCAGCAGCTTGGCAAGCCGGGACGACGGGCTGTTCGTCTCCTACGAGCAGTACTTC. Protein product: CASSLASRDDGLFVSYEQYF.

The CDR3 nucleotides are TGTGCCAGCAGCTTAACTAGGACCTCCTACGAGCAGTACTTC. Amino acid sequence: CASSLTRTSYEQYF. The chain carries TRBV7-9 and TRBJ2-7; D may be TRBD2 (5 bases). The CDR3 covers 14 residues. The V end lost 2 bases, the J end lost 0 bases, and 8 bases lay between the germline ends. Germline assignment: CDR1 SEHNR and CDR2 FQNEAQ (reference sequence).

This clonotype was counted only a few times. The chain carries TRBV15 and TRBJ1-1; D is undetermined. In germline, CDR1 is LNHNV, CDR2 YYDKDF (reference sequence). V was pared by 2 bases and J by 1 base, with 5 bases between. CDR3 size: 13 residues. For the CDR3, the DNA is TGTGCCACCAGCAGACACAAGAACACTGAAGCTTTCTTT. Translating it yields CATSRHKNTEAFF.

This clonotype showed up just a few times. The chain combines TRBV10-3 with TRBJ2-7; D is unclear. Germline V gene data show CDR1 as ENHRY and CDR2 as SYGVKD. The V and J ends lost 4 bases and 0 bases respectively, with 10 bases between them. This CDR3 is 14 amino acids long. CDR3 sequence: CAISVTLSSYEQYF. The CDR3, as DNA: TGTGCCATCAGTGTAACTCTTAGCTCCTACGAGCAGTACTTC.

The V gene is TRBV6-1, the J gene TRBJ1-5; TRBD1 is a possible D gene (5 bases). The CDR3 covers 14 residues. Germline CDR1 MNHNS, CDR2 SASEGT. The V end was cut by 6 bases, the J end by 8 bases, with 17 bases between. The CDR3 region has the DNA TGTGCCAGCAGCGAACTTGGGACGGTCGAGCCCCAGCATTTT. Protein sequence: CASSELGTVEPQHF.

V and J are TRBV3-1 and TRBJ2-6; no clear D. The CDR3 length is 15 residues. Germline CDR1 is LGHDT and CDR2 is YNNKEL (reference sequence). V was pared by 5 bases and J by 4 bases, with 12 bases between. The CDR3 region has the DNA TGTGCCAGCAGCGCCACTGCTTTCGGGGCCAACGTCCTGACTTTC. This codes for CASSATAFGANVLTF.

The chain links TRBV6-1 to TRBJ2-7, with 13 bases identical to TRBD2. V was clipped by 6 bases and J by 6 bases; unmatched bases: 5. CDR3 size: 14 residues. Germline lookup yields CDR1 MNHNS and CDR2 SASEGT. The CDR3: CASRGTSGGAEQYF. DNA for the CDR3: TGTGCCAGCAGAGGAACTAGCGGGGGGGCCGAGCAGTACTTC.

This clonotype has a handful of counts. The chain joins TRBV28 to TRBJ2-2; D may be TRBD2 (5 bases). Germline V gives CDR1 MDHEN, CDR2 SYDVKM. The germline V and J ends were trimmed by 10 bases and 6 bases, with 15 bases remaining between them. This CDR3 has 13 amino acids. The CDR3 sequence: CATTRGLAGELFF. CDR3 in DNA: TGTGCCACCACGAGAGGGTTAGCCGGGGAGCTGTTTTTT.

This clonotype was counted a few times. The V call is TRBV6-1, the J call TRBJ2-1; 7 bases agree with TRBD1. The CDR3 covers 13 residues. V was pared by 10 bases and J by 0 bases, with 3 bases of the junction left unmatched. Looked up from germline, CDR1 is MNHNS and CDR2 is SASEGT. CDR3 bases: TGTGCCACACAGGGGCTCTCCTACAATGAGCAGTTCTTC. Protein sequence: CATQGLSYNEQFF.

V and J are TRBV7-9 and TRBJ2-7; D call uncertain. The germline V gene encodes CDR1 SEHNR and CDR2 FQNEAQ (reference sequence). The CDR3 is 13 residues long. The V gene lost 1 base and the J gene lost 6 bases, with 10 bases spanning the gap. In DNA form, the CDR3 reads TGTGCCAGCAGCTTAGGAGGTTGGTCCGAGCAGTACTTC. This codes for CASSLGGWSEQYF.

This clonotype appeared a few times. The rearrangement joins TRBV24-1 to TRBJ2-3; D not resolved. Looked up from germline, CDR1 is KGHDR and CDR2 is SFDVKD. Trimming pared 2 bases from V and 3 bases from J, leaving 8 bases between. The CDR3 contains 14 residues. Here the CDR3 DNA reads TGTGCCACCAGTGATTCGGGCCGGACAGATACGCAGTATTTT. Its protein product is CATSDSGRTDTQYF.

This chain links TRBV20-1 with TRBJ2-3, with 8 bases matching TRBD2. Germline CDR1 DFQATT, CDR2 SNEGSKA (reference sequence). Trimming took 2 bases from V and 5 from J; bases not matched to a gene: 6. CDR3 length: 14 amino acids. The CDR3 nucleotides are TGCAGTGCTAGAATCCCAGCGGGAGAAGATACGCAGTATTTT. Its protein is CSARIPAGEDTQYF.

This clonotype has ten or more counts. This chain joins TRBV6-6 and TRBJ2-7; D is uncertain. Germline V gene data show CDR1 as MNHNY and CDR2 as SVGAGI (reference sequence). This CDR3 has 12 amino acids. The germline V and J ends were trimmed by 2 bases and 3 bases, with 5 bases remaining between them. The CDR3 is CASSYRSYEQYF. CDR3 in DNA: TGTGCCAGCAGTTACCGCAGCTACGAGCAGTACTTC.

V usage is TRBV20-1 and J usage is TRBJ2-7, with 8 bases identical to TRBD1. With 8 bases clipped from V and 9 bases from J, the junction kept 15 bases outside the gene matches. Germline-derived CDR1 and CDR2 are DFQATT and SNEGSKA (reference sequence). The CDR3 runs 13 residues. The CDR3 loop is CSTGRTGWDVQYF. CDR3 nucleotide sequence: TGCAGTACAGGCCGGACAGGGTGGGACGTGCAGTACTTC.

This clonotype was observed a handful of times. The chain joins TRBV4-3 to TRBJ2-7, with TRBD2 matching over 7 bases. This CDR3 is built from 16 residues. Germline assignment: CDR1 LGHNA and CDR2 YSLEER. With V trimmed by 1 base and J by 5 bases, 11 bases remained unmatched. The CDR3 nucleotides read TGCGCCAGCAGCCAAGCCCTCCGCGGGAGCTATGACGAGCAGTACTTC. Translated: CASSQALRGSYDEQYF.

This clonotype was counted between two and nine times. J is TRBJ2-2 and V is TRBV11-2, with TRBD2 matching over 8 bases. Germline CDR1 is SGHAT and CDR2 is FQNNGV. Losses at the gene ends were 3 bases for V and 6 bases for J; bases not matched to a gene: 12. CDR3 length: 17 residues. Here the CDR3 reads CASSFSMGRGDSGELFF. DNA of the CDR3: TGTGCCAGCAGCTTCTCTATGGGGCGGGGGGACTCCGGGGAGCTGTTTTTT.

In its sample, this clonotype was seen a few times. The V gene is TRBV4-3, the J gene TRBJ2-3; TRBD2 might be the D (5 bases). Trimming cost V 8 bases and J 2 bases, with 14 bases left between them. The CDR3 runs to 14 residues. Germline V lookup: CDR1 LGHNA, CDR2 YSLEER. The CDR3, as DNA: TGCGCCAGCCGCTCTAGCCGACTCACAGATACGCAGTATTTT. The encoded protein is CASRSSRLTDTQYF.

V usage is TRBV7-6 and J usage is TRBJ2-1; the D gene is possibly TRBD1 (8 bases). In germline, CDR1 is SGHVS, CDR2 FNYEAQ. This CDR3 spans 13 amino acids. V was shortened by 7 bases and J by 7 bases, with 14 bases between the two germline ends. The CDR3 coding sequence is TGTGCCAGCAACAGGGGGAGGGGGAATGAGCAGTTCTTC. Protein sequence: CASNRGRGNEQFF.

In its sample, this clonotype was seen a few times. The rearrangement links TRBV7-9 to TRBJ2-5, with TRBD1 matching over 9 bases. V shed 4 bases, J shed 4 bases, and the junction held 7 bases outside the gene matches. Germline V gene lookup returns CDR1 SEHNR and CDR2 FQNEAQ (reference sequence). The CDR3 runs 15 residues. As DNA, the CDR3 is TGTGCCAGCAGCTGGGACAGGGAGGGTTCAGAGACCCAGTACTTC. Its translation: CASSWDREGSETQYF.

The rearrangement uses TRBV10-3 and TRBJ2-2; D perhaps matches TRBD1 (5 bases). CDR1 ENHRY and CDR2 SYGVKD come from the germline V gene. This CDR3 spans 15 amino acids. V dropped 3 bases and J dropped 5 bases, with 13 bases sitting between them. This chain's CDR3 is CAISDPRAGTGELFF. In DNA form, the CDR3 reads TGTGCCATCAGTGACCCCAGGGCCGGAACCGGGGAGCTGTTTTTT.

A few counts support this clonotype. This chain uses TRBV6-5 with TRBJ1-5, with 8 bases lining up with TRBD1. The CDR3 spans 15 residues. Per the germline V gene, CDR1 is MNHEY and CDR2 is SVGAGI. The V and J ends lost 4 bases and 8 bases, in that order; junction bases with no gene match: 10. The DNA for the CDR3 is TGTGCCAGCAGTTCCACAGGGGGGGCCGCAGAGCCCCAGCATTTT. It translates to CASSSTGGAAEPQHF.

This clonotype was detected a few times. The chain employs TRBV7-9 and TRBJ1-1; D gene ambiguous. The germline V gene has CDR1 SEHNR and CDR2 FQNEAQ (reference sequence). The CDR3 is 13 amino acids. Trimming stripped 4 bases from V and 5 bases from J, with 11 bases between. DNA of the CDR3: TGTGCCAGCAGCTCATTCATGGGAACTGAAGCTTTCTTT. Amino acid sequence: CASSSFMGTEAFF. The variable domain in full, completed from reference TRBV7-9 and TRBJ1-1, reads DTGVSQNPRHKITKRGQNVTFRCDPISEHNRLYWYRQTLGQGPEFLTYFQNEAQLEKSRLLSDRFSAERPKGSFSTLEIQRTEQGDSAMYLCASSSFMGTEAFFGQGTRLTVV.

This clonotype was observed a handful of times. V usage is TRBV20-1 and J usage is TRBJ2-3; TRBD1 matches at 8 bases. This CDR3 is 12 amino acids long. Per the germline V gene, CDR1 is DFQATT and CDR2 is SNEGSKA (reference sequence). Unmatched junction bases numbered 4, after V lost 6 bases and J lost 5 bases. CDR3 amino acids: CSAPDRGDTQYF. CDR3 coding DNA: TGCAGTGCCCCAGACAGGGGAGATACGCAGTATTTT.